The clone carrying this T cell receptor (beta chain) was detected only a few times. The sample originates from a study of T cells in Graves' hyperthyroidism and ophthalmopathy. Amplification yielded TCR beta CDR3 regions, with RNA transcripts as the source. In the first-round RT-PCR of the TCR CDR3, the HTBI primer set was used. Using its own MiXCR run on the multiplex PCR reads, TCRdb lists one record per CDR3 protein. The sample records roughly 400,000 distinct CDR3 sequences, more than 15% being singletons. The source is a woman aged 18-29 years with Graves' hyperthyroidism that later progressed to Graves' ophthalmopathy. Specimen: blood.

The CDR3 loop reads CASSLGTHSDYEQYF. The CDR3 region has the DNA TGTGCCAGCAGCTTGGGCACACACTCGGACTACGAGCAGTACTTC. V gene TRBV5-6 combines with J gene TRBJ2-7; D call uncertain. Between the trimmed V and J ends, which lost 0 bases and 3 bases, there was a span of 13 bases. CDR3 size: 15 residues. Germline values: CDR1 SGHDT, CDR2 YYEEEE.